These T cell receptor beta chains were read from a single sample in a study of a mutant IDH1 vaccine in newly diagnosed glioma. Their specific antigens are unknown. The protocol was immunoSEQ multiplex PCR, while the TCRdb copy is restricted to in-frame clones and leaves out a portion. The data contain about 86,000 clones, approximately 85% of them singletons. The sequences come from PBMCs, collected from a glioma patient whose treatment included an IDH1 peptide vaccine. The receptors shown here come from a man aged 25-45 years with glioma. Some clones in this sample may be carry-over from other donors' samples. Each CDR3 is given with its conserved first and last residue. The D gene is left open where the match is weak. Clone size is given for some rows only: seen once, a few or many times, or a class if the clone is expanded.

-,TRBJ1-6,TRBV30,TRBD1,TGTGCCTGGAGTGTTCACAGGGGGGACTCACCCCTCCACTTT,CAWSVHRGDSPLHF
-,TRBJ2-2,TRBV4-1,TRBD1,TGCGCCAGCAGCCAAGGACAGGGGGTGGCCGGGGAGCTGTTTTTT,CASSQGQGVAGELFF
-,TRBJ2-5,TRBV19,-,TGTGCCAGTACGAAATTCCACGGATCGGGGGGCCTACAAGAGACCCAGTACTTC,CASTKFHGSGGLQETQYF
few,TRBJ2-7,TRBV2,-,TGTGCCAGCAGTGAAGCATTTACCGGGGACTCCTCCTACGAGCAGTACTTC,CASSEAFTGDSSYEQYF
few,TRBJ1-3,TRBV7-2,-,TGTGCCAGCAGCTTAGATGGGATATCTGGAAACACCATATATTTT,CASSLDGISGNTIYF
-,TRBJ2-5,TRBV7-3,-,TGTGCCAGCAGCTTCGCAGGAGAAGAGACCCAGTACTTC,CASSFAGEETQYF
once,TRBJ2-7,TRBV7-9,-,TGTGCCAGCAGCCGCCCCGTAGGCGGGCGATACTACGAGCAGTACTTC,CASSRPVGGRYYEQYF
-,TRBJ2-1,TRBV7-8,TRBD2,TGTGCCAGCAGCCCGGGACTAGCGGGCCTAAACAATGAGCAGTTCTTC,CASSPGLAGLNNEQFF
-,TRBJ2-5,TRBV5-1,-,TGCGCCAGCAGCTTGCCGGGGGAAGAGACCCAGTACTTC,CASSLPGEETQYF
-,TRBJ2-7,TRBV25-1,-,TGTGCCAGCAGTGGAGTGGGAGCGGCCTACGAGCAGTACTTC,CASSGVGAAYEQYF
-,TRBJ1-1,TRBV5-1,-,TGCGCCAGCAGCTTGAACGAGGGGAACACTGAAGCTTTCTTT,CASSLNEGNTEAFF
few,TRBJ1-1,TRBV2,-,TGTGCCAGCAGTGTAGCCAGTAAGAACACTGAAGCTTTCTTT,CASSVASKNTEAFF
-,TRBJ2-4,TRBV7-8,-,TGTGCCAGCAGCTTAGCAGGGAGGTCCAAAAACATTCAGTACTTC,CASSLAGRSKNIQYF
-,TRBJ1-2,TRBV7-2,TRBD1,TGTGCCAGCAGCTTCCAGACAGGGGGCTGGGGCTACACCTTC,CASSFQTGGWGYTF
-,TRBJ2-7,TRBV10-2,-,TGCGCCAGCAGTGATACGATTGGACTCTCCTACGAGCAGTACTTC,CASSDTIGLSYEQYF
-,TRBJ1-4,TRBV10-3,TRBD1,TGTGCCATCAGTGAGCTATCGGGACAGGGCAGTGAAAAACTGTTTTTT,CAISELSGQGSEKLFF
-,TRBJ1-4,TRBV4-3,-,TGCGCCAGCAGCGGGACGGCACGAGCAACTAATGAAAAACTGTTTTTT,CASSGTARATNEKLFF
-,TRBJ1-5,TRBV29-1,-,TGCAGCGTCGCTGACAGGCACAATCAGCCCCAGCATTTT,CSVADRHNQPQHF
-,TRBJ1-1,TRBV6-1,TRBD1,TGTGCCAGCAGACGGACAGGGGACACTGAAGCTTTCTTT,CASRRTGDTEAFF
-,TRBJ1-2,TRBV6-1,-,TGTGCCAGCAGTGCCGACACGTTCTATGGCTACACCTTC,CASSADTFYGYTF
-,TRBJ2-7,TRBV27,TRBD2,TGTGCCAGCAGTTTCGGGGGGGGCTACGAGCAGTACTTC,CASSFGGGYEQYF
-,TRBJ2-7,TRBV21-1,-,TGTGCCAGCAGCAACTTAGCGGGAGTTTCGGAAGAGCAGTACTTC,CASSNLAGVSEEQYF
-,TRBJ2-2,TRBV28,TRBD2,TGTGCCAGCAGCGCCGGACTAGCGGGGGAGGGTAGCACCGGGGAGCTGTTTTTT,CASSAGLAGEGSTGELFF
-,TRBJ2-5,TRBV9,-,TGTGCCAGCAGCGTAGTGACGGGAGAAAGAGAGACCCAGTACTTC,CASSVVTGERETQYF
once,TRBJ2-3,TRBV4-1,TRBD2,TGCGCCAGCAGCCCCCACGGACTAGTAGCAGATACGCAGTATTTT,CASSPHGLVADTQYF
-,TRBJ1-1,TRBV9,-,TGTGCCAGCAGCGTAGTCGGCACTGAAGCTTTCTTT,CASSVVGTEAFF
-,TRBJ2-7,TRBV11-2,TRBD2,TGTGCCAGCAGCTTAGTAAGCGGGGGCTCCTACGAGCAGTACTTC,CASSLVSGGSYEQYF